The TCR beta chain described here comes from a study of blood T cell repertoires in COVID-19. Overall study context: Acute-phase and convalescent COVID-19 samples originated in the United States, Italy and Spain. T cells, B-cell-depleted T cells, or PBMCs provided the cDNA or gDNA that served as material.

V gave up 2 bases and J gave up 9 bases, with 12 bases separating them. This CDR3 spans 14 amino acids. Germline lookup yields CDR1 SGHNT and CDR2 YYREEE (reference sequence). Original data processing: Amplified reference gene primers provided the basis for estimating nucleated cell counts. Data came from immunoSEQ multiplex PCR; TCRdb stores just in-frame clones and leaves some out. Clonal size and the V and J genes are those of that table, whereas D and trimming came from the DNA. This table has 55,000 to 80,000 clones, about 91% appearing once. The material sequenced was peripheral blood. This clonotype originated in a man of 80 years or more with acute or convalescent COVID-19. This chain connects TRBV5-4 to TRBJ1-6; D gene unclear. The CDR3, as DNA: TGTGCCAGCAGCTTTACGGCGGGGAGTTCACCCCTCCACTTT. The encoded protein is CASSFTAGSSPLHF. The entire variable domain, with the rest obtained from reference TRBV5-4 and TRBJ1-6, is as follows: ETGVTQSPTHLIKTRGQQVTLRCSSQSGHNTVSWYQQALGQGPQFIFQYYREEENGRGNFPPRFSGLQFPNYSSELNVNALELDDSALYLCASSFTAGSSPLHFGNGTRLTVT.